Each of the 24 T cell receptor beta chains below was sequenced from the same sample in a study of identical twins. TCRdb fed the 5' RACE reads into MiXCR, producing one record per CDR3 protein. The sample has some 96,000 distinct CDR3 sequences, 5.9% seen once. Sequencing was done on a sample of memory T cells sorted from blood. Receptors were obtained from a woman aged 45-65 years in good health.

CDR3 bases: TGTGCCAGCAGATATGGGGGAAGGAGGAACACTGAAGCTTTCTTT. Translating gives CASRYGGRRNTEAFF. The rearrangement joins TRBV12-3 or TRBV12-4 to TRBJ1-1; a possible D gene is TRBD1 (5 bases). Trimming took 6 bases from V and 1 from J, leaving 15 bases between them. CDR3 length: 15 residues.

This clonotype was counted between two and nine times. V gene TRBV6-1 combines with J gene TRBJ2-3; TRBD2 is a possible D gene (5 bases). Deletions cut 10 bases from V and 3 bases from J, with 14 bases between. Germline CDR1 reads MNHNS; CDR2 reads SASEGT. CDR3 length equals 13 residues. As DNA, the CDR3 is TGTGCCATGATGGGAGATGGTACAGATACGCAGTATTTT. This sequence encodes CAMMGDGTDTQYF.

The table lists this clonotype with many counts. The chain carries TRBV6-5 and TRBJ1-4, with TRBD1 matching over 7 bases. The length of the CDR3 is 14 residues. Trimming at V came to 4 bases and at J to 5 bases, leaving 4 bases not matched to a gene. Germline assignment: CDR1 MNHEY and CDR2 SVGAGI. The DNA for the CDR3 is TGTGCCAGCAGTTGGACAGGCCTGAATGAAAAACTGTTTTTT. This gives the protein CASSWTGLNEKLFF.

Many counts were recorded for this clonotype. The chain joins TRBV5-6 to TRBJ2-3; D ambiguous. Germline CDR1 SGHDT, CDR2 YYEEEE. V gave up 4 bases and J gave up 4 bases, with 19 bases separating them. The CDR3 consists of 16 residues. The CDR3 loop reads CASSGEPSTTPDTQYF. CDR3 bases: TGTGCCAGCAGCGGCGAGCCTTCCACCACACCAGATACGCAGTATTTT.

This clonotype was observed many times. The chain joins TRBV10-3 to TRBJ2-1; D not certain. The CDR3 sequence is 13 residues long. V was shortened by 7 bases and J by 12 bases, with 19 bases between the two germline ends. CDR1 and CDR2 (germline): ENHRY, SYGVKD. DNA for the CDR3: TGTGCCATCACTCTACAACCCCAGGTTGGGCAGTTCTTC. Translation gives CAITLQPQVGQFF.

This clonotype was observed at least ten times. The V gene is TRBV20-1, the J gene TRBJ2-1, with 12 bases that match TRBD2. This CDR3 has 15 residues. Germline V gives CDR1 DFQATT, CDR2 SNEGSKA (reference sequence). V was clipped by 2 bases and J by 5 bases; unmatched bases: 4. CDR3: CSARSLAGGNNEQFF. CDR3 nucleotides: TGCAGTGCTAGATCGCTAGCGGGAGGGAACAATGAGCAGTTCTTC.

This clonotype came up many times. This chain links TRBV25-1 with TRBJ1-1, with TRBD1 identical over 7 bases. V lost 4 bases to trimming and J lost 4 bases; unmatched junction nucleotides: 9. Germline V gene data show CDR1 as MGHDK and CDR2 as SYGVNS. This CDR3 is 15 amino acids long. This CDR3 reads CASSARQGAFTEAFF. The CDR3 DNA sequence: TGTGCCAGCAGTGCGAGACAGGGAGCCTTCACTGAAGCTTTCTTT.

This clonotype has just a few counts. The chain links TRBV19 to TRBJ2-1; weak D call: TRBD2 (6 bases). V was pared by 7 bases and J by 4 bases, with 14 bases between. The CDR3 is 14 residues long. Germline V gives CDR1 LNHDA, CDR2 SQIVND (reference sequence). This CDR3 reads CASTKEGFYNEQFF. For the CDR3, the DNA is TGTGCCAGTACGAAGGAGGGTTTTTACAATGAGCAGTTCTTC.

This clonotype has at least ten counts. The chain carries TRBV12-3 or TRBV12-4 and TRBJ2-1; 7 bases are shared with TRBD2. The CDR3 is 15 residues long. The ends lost 4 bases at V and 9 bases at J; junction bases unmatched: 12. CDR3 sequence: CASSSATLGGGEQFF. In DNA form, the CDR3 reads TGTGCCAGCAGTTCCGCCACCCTTGGGGGGGGTGAGCAGTTCTTC.

This clonotype was detected many times. The rearrangement joins TRBV5-1 to TRBJ2-1; maybe TRBD1 (7 bases). CDR1 SGHRS and CDR2 YFSETQ come from the germline V gene. V shed 3 bases and J shed 9 bases, with 10 bases lying between them. The CDR3 consists of 12 residues. The CDR3 sequence is CASSSQGGEQFF. CDR3 DNA sequence: TGCGCCAGCAGCTCGCAGGGGGGTGAGCAGTTCTTC.

This clonotype showed up many times. The CDR3 bases are TGTGCCAGCAGTGAAGACCTTACGGACCCCCATGGCTACACCTTC. Translating gives CASSEDLTDPHGYTF. This chain uses TRBV6-1 with TRBJ1-2; D not certain. CDR1 is MNHNS and CDR2 is SASEGT in the germline V gene. V shed 1 base and J shed 6 bases, with 15 bases lying between them. This CDR3 has 15 residues.

There are many counts of this clonotype. The V call is TRBV12-3 or TRBV12-4, the J call TRBJ2-1; no firm D call. V was cut by 1 base and J by 8 bases, with 12 bases left in between. CDR3 length equals 14 residues. The CDR3 protein is CASSLDGLSYEQFF. As DNA, the CDR3 is TGTGCCAGCAGTTTAGATGGTCTGAGCTATGAGCAGTTCTTC.

This clonotype was recorded a few times. V and J are TRBV19 and TRBJ1-2, with D tentatively TRBD1 (5 bases). The V gene lost 6 bases and the J gene lost 4 bases, with 15 bases spanning the gap. Germline V gene sequence: CDR1 LNHDA, CDR2 SQIVND (reference sequence). The length of the CDR3 is 14 residues. The CDR3 protein is CASRTDQGVYGYTF. In DNA, the CDR3 is TGTGCCAGTAGGACGGACCAGGGCGTCTATGGCTACACCTTC.

The sample holds many counts of this clonotype. The chain uses TRBV30 and TRBJ2-2, with D maybe TRBD1 (6 bases). CDR1 GTSNPN and CDR2 SVGIG come from the germline V gene (reference sequence). Between the trimmed V and J ends, which lost 2 bases and 2 bases, there was a span of 12 bases. This CDR3 has 15 amino acids. The CDR3 sequence: CAWSIPDSNTGELFF. CDR3 DNA sequence: TGTGCCTGGAGTATCCCGGACAGTAACACCGGGGAGCTGTTTTTT.

This chain links TRBV30 with TRBJ1-1; 7 nucleotides line up with TRBD1. The ends lost 3 bases at V and 4 bases at J; junction bases unmatched: 14. Per the germline V gene, CDR1 is GTSNPN and CDR2 is SVGIG (reference sequence). The CDR3 has 16 residues. The CDR3 DNA reads TGTGCCTGGAGACGAGAAGGGGGCGCCCGTGGCACTGAAGCTTTCTTT. Protein product: CAWRREGGARGTEAFF.

On this clonotype itself: Mismatch with germline at one junction end may stem from a read error. The chain links TRBV6-2 or TRBV6-3 to TRBJ2-2; the D is unclear. Germline CDR1 reads MNHEY; CDR2 reads SVGEGT. This CDR3 comprises 13 residues. The CDR3 here is CASSPPLTAELFF. In DNA form, the CDR3 reads TGTGCCAGCAGTCCCCCCCTCACCGCGGAGCTGTTTTTT.

This clonotype was recorded once. A read error is possible here, since a much larger clone lies one base away. The chain uses TRBV11-2 and TRBJ2-1; D gene uncertain. The germline CDR1 and CDR2 sequences are SGHAT and FQNNGV. The CDR3 extends over 13 amino acids. CDR3: CASSFDNVNKQFF. CDR3 nucleotides: TGTGCCAGCAGCTTTGATAACGTCAATAAGCAGTTCTTC.

This clonotype was observed at least ten times. The chain carries TRBV7-9 and TRBJ2-7, with 7 bases aligning to TRBD2. Germline V gives CDR1 SEHNR, CDR2 FQNEAQ (reference sequence). CDR3 size: 15 residues. Trimming cost V 5 bases and J 2 bases; bases outside gene matches: 9. The CDR3 nucleotides are TGTGCCAGCAGCCAATCGGGGGGAGGTGCCTACGAGCAGTACTTC. It codes for CASSQSGGGAYEQYF.

At least ten counts were recorded for this clonotype. The chain has TRBV7-9 and TRBJ1-3; 7 bases line up with TRBD1. Germline CDR1 is SEHNR and CDR2 is FQNEAQ (reference sequence). Trimming removed 6 bases from V and 1 base from J; junction bases left unmatched: 9. CDR3 length: 16 residues. CDR3 loop: CASSPRQGSSGNTIYF. CDR3 sequence (DNA): TGTGCCAGCAGTCCGAGACAGGGTTCTTCTGGAAACACCATATATTTT.

This clonotype has at least ten counts. The CDR3 bases are TGTGCCAGCAGCGGCAGTACCGATCAGCCCCAGCATTTT. This gives the protein CASSGSTDQPQHF. The chain couples TRBV14 to TRBJ1-5; D is unresolved. The CDR3 is made up of 13 amino acids. V dropped 5 bases and J dropped 5 bases, with 10 bases sitting between them. Germline lookup yields CDR1 SGHDN and CDR2 FVKESK. Together with reference TRBV14 and TRBJ1-5, the CDR3 gives the full variable domain: EAGVTQFPSHSVIEKGQTVTLRCDPISGHDNLYWYRRVMGKEIKFLLHFVKESKQDESGMPNNRFLAERTGGTYSTLKVQPAELEDSGVYFCASSGSTDQPQHFGDGTRLSIL.

This chain joins TRBV23-1 and TRBJ1-3; D might be TRBD1 (5 bases). TRBV23-1 falls under the ORF class, with uncertain function. Trimming removed 10 bases from V and 6 bases from J, with 22 bases in between. CDR3 length equals 15 residues. In DNA, the CDR3 is TGCGCCAACAGGTGTAGCGGCGTGACTGCAAACACCATATATTTT. Its protein product is CANRCSGVTANTIYF.

This clonotype has a handful of counts. This chain joins TRBV14 and TRBJ2-7; possible D gene TRBD2, 7 bases. This CDR3 is 14 amino acids long. The germline V gene encodes CDR1 SGHDN and CDR2 FVKESK. Between the trimmed V and J ends, which lost 8 bases and 2 bases, there was a span of 16 bases. CDR3 sequence reads: CASSFGGGPYEQYF. The CDR3 coding sequence is TGTGCCAGCTCGTTTGGCGGGGGCCCCTACGAGCAGTACTTC. The variable domain in full, completed from reference TRBV14 and TRBJ2-7, reads EAGVTQFPSHSVIEKGQTVTLRCDPISGHDNLYWYRRVMGKEIKFLLHFVKESKQDESGMPNNRFLAERTGGTYSTLKVQPAELEDSGVYFCASSFGGGPYEQYFGPGTRLTVT.

This clonotype came up many times. The V gene is TRBV11-2, the J gene TRBJ2-1, with 15 bases identical to TRBD2. With V trimmed by 5 bases and J by 4 bases, 9 bases remained unmatched. The CDR3 runs to 18 residues. Germline lookup yields CDR1 SGHAT and CDR2 FQNNGV. DNA of the CDR3: TGTGCCAGCAGCCCTCGGACTAGCGGGGGGGGTTTTTACAATGAGCAGTTCTTC. It specifies CASSPRTSGGGFYNEQFF.

This clonotype has ten or more counts. The V call is TRBV3-1, the J call TRBJ2-5; the D gene could be TRBD1 or TRBD2 (5 bases each). CDR1 is LGHDT and CDR2 is YNNKEL in the germline V gene (reference sequence). V gave up 2 bases and J gave up 7 bases, with 17 bases separating them. This CDR3 has 15 residues. CDR3 DNA: TGTGCCAGCAGCCAAACTGCACGGGGCGGAACGACCCAGTACTTC. It specifies CASSQTARGGTTQYF.